The sequence of this T cell receptor beta chain was determined in a study of PD-L1 blockade in urothelial cancer. For the study at large: Atezolizumab 1,200 mg was given intravenously every 3 weeks, starting 2014. Whole-study results and caveats: Clonality of blood TCR below the median before treatment predicted better survival.

This clone was detected only once. What it binds is not known. Profiled with immunoSEQ multiplex PCR; TCRdb holds only in-frame clones, not every one. Of about 52,000 clones listed, over 75% are singletons. Germline CDR1 and CDR2: LNHDA and SQIVND (reference sequence). Trimming shortened V by 2 bases and J by 3 bases, and 10 bases separated the two germline ends. CDR3 size: 14 residues. The chain has TRBV19 and TRBJ1-1; TRBD1 might be the D (5 bases). This sequence originates from a man aged 35-49 years with urothelial cancer. Sequencing was performed on PBMCs, taken around atezolizumab (anti-PD-L1) treatment. CDR3 bases: TGTGCCAGTAGTATATCGGGAGGGGACACTGAAGCTTTCTTT. Protein sequence: CASSISGGDTEAFF.